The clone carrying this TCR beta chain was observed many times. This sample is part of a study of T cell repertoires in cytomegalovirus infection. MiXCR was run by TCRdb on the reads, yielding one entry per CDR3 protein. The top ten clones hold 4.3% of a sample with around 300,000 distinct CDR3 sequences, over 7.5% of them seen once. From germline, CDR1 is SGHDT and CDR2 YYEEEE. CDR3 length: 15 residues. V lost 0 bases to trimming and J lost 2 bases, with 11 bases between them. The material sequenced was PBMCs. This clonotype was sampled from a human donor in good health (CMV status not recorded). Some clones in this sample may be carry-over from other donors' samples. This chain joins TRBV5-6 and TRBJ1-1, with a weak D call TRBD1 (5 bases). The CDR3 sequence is CASSLDRRINTEAFF. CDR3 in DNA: TGTGCCAGCAGCTTGGACAGGAGAATCAACACTGAAGCTTTCTTT.